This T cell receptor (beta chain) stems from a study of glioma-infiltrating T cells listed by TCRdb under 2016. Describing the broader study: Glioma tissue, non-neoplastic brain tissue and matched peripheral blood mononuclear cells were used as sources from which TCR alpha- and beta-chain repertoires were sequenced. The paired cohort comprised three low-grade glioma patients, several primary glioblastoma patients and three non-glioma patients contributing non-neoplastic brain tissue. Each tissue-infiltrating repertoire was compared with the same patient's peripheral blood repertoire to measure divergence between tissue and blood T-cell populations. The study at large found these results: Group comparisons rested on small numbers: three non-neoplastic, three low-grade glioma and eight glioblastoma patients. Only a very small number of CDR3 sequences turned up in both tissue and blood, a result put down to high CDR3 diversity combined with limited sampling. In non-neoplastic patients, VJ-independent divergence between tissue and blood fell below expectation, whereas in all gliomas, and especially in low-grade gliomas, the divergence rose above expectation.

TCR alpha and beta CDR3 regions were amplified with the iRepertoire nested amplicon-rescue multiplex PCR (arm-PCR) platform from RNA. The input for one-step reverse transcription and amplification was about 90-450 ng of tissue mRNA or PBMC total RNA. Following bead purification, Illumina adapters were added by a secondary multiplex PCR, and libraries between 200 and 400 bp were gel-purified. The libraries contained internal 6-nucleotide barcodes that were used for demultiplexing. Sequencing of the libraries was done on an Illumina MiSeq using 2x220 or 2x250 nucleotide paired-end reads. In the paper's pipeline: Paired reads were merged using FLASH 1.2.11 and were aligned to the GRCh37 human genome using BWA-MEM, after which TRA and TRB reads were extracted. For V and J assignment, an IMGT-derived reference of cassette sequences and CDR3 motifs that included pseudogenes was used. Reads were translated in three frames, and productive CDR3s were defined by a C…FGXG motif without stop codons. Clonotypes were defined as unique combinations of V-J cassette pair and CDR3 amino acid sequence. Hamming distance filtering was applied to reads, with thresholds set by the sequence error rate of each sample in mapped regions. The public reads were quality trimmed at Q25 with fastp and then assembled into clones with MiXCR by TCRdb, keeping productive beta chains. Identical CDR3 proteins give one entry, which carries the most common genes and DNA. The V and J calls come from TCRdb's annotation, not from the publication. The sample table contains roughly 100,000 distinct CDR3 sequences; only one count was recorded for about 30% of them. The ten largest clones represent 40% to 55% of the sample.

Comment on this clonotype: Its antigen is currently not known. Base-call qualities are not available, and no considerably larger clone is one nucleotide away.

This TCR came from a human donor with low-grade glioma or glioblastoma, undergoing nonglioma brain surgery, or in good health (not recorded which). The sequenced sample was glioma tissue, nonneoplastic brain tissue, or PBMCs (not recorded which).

DNA sequence: TGCGCCAGCAGCTTCGGACAGGGACCATTCCATGAGCAGTACTTC. Its product reads: CASSFGQGPFHEQYF. The receptor chain draws on TRBV5-1 and TRBJ2-7, with 8 central nucleotides matching TRBD1. Clipping removes 2 bases from V and 7 bases from J, with 11 as the unmatched junction base count. Looking up the germline V gene yields CDR1 SGHRS and CDR2 YFSETQ. Measured from the cysteine to the phenylalanine, the CDR3 is 15 residues long. Kept here is only the CDR3 DNA, which spans 45 bases and is read in frame from base 1.